Following are 6 T cell receptor beta chains from one sample sequenced in a study of identical twins. TCRdb reprocessed the 5' RACE reads with MiXCR, giving one entry per CDR3 protein. Of about 490,000 distinct CDR3 sequences listed, approximately 14% are singletons. The same sample was also used in a study of yellow fever vaccine responses in identical twins.

The material sequenced was CD4+ T cells sorted from blood. Receptors were obtained from a woman aged 18-35 years in good health.

The rearrangement uses TRBV18 and TRBJ2-7; D is possibly TRBD1 (5 bases). Trimming left V 0 bases short and J 9 bases short, with 12 bases between. The CDR3 spans 13 residues. Germline CDR1 KGHSH, CDR2 LQKENI. In DNA, the CDR3 is TGTGCCAGCTCACCACCGGCAGGGTGGGTGCAGTACGTC. Translation: CASSPPAGWVQYV.

This clonotype was observed a handful of times. The CDR3, as DNA: TGCGCCAGCAGCCAAGGGTGGGGGGGCCGGAACGAGCAGTACGTC. Residues: CASSQGWGGRNEQYV. This chain links TRBV4-1 with TRBJ2-7, with D tentatively TRBD2 (7 bases). Per germline, CDR1 MGHRA and CDR2 YSYEKL. V was cut by 1 base and J by 5 bases, with 15 bases left in between. CDR3 length equals 15 residues.

This rearrangement joins TRBV12-3 or TRBV12-4 to TRBJ1-4, with D possibly matching TRBD1 (5 bases). CDR3 length: 11 residues. V lost 3 bases and J 17 bases, leaving 13 bases between the germline ends. CDR3 sequence (DNA): TGTGCCAGCAGTTTCGGGGGTGCCCCATTTTTT. Amino acid sequence: CASSFGGAPFF.

The chain joins TRBV3-1 to TRBJ1-2, with TRBD1 matching over 7 bases. Germline CDR1 reads LGHDT; CDR2 reads YNNKEL (reference sequence). This CDR3 has 15 residues. The V gene end was trimmed by 6 bases and the J gene end by 4 bases; junction bases not matched to a gene: 11. The DNA of the CDR3 is TGTGCCAGCAGTCTCAGGGGGAGCTCTATCTATGGCTACACCTTC. Translating it yields CASSLRGSSIYGYTF.

V usage is TRBV5-6 and J usage is TRBJ2-4; D possibly matches TRBD1 or TRBD2 (6 bases each). Germline loops: CDR1 SGHDT, CDR2 YYEEEE. V was pared by 4 bases and J by 2 bases, with 19 bases between. The CDR3 spans 17 residues. CDR3 amino acids: CASSIKGGRTTKNIQYF. The DNA of the CDR3 is TGTGCCAGCAGCATCAAAGGGGGGCGCACCACCAAAAACATTCAGTACTTC.

This clonotype was observed many times. The chain is built from TRBV6-5 and TRBJ1-2; D is possibly TRBD1 (6 bases). Germline V gene data show CDR1 as MNHEY and CDR2 as SVGAGI. V lost 6 bases to trimming and J lost 13 bases, with 21 bases between them. The CDR3 runs 13 residues. The CDR3 loop reads CASSYGPGAPSTF. The CDR3 region has the DNA TGTGCCAGCAGCTACGGTCCAGGGGCCCCAAGCACCTTC.